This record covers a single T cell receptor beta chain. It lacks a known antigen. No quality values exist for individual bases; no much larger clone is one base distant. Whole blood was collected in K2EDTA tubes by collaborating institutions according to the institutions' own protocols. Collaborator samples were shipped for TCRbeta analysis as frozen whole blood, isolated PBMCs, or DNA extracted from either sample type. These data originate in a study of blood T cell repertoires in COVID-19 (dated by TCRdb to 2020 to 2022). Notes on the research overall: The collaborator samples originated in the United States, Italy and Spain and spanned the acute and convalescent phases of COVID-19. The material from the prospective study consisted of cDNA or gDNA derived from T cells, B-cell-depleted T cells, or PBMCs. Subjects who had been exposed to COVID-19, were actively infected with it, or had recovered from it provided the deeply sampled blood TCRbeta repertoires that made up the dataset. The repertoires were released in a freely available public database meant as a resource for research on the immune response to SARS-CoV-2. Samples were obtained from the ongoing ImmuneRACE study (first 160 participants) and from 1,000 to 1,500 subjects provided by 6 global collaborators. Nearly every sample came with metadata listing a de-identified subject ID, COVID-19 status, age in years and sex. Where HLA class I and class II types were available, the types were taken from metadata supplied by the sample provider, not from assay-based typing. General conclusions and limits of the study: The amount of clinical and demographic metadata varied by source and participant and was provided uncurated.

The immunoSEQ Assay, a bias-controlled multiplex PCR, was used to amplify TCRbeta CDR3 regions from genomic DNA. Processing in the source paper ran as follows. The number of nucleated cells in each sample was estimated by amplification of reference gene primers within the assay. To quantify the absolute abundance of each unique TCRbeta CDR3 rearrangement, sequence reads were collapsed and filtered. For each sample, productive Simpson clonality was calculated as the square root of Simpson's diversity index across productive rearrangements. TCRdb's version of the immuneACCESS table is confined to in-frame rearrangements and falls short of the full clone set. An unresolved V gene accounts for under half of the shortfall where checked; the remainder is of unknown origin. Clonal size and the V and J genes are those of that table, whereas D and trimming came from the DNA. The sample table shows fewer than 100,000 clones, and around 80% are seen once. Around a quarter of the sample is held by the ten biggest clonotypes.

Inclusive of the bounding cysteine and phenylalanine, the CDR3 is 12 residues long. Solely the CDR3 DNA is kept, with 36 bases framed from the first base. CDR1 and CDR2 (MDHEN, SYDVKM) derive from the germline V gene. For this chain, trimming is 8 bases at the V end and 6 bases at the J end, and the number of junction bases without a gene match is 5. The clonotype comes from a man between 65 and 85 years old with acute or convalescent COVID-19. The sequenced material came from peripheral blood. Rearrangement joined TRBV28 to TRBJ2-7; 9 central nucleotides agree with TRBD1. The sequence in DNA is TGTGCCAGCCTCGGGGACAGGGTCGAGCAGTACTTC. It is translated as CASLGDRVEQYF.